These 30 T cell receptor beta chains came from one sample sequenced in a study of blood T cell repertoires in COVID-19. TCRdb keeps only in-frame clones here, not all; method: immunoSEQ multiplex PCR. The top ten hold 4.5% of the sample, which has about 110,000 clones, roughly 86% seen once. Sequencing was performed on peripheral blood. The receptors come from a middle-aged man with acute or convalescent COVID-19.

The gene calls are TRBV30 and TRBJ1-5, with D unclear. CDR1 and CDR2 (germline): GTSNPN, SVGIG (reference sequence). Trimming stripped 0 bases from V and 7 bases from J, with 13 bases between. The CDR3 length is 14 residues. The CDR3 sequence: CAWSVEGSRQPQHF. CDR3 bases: TGTGCCTGGAGTGTAGAGGGCAGCCGGCAGCCCCAGCATTTT. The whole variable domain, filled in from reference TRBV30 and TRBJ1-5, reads SQTIHQWPATLVQPVGSPLSLECTVEGTSNPNLYWYRQAAGRGLQLLFYSVGIGQISSEVPQNLSASRPQDRQFILSSKKLLLSDSGFYLCAWSVEGSRQPQHFGDGTRLSIL.

The CDR3 nucleotides are TGTGCCAGCTCAGGGGCTAATAGCAATCAGCCCCAGCATTTT. It translates to CASSGANSNQPQHF. V gene TRBV18 combines with J gene TRBJ1-5, with a tentative D call TRBD1 (5 bases). V was pared by 5 bases and J by 0 bases, with 8 bases between. The V gene's germline CDR1 is KGHSH and CDR2 LQKENI. The CDR3 loop spans 14 amino acids.

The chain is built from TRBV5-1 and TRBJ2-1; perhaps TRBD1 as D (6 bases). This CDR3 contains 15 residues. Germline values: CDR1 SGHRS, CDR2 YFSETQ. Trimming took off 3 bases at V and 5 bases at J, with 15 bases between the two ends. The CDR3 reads CASSSGARTHNEQFF. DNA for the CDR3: TGCGCCAGCAGCTCAGGGGCCCGTACCCACAATGAGCAGTTCTTC.

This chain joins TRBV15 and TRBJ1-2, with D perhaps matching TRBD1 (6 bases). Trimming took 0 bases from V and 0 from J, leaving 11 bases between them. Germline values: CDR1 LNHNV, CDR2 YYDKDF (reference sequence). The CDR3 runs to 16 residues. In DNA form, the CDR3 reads TGTGCCACCAGCAGAGAAAGGACAGTGACTAACTATGGCTACACCTTC. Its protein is CATSRERTVTNYGYTF.

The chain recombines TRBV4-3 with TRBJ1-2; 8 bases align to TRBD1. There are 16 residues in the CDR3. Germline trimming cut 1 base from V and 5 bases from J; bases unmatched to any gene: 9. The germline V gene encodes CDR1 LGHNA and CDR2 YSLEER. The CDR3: CASSQGVSQGAYGYTF. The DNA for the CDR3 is TGCGCCAGCAGCCAAGGTGTTTCGCAGGGGGCATATGGCTACACCTTC.

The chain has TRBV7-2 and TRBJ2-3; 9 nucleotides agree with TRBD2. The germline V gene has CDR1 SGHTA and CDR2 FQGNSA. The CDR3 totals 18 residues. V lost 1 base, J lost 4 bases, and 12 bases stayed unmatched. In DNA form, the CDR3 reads TGTGCCAGCAGCTTAGGACGGGCGAATAGCGGGGGTCCAGATACGCAGTATTTT. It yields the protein CASSLGRANSGGPDTQYF.

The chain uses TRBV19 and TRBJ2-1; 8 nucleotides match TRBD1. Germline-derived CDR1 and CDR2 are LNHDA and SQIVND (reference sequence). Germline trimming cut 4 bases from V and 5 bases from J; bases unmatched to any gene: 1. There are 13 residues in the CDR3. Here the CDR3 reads CASSKDRDNEQFF. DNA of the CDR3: TGTGCCAGTAGTAAGGACAGGGACAATGAGCAGTTCTTC.

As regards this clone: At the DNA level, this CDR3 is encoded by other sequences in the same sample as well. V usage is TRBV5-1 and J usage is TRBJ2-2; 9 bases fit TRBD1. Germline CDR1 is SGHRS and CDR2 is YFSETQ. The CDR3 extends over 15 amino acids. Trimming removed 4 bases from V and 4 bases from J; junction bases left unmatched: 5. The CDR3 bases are TGCGCCAGCAGCCTGGGACAGGGCGGCACCGGGGAGCTGTTTTTT. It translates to CASSLGQGGTGELFF.

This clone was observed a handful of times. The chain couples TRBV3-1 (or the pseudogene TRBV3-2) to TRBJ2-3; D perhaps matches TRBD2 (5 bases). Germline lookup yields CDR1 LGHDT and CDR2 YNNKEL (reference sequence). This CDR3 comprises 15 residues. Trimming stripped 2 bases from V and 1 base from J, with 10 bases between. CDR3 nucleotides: TGTGCCAGCAGCCAACGTAGCGCGGGCACAGATACGCAGTATTTT. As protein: CASSQRSAGTDTQYF.

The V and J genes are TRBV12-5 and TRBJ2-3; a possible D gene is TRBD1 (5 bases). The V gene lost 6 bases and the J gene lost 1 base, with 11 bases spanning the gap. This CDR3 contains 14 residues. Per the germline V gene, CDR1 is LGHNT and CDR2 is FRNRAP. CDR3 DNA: TGTGCTAGTGGCCCAAGACAGCGCACAGATACGCAGTATTTT. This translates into CASGPRQRTDTQYF. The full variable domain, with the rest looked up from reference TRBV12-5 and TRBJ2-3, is DARVTQTPRHKVTEMGQEVTMRCQPILGHNTVFWYRQTMMQGLELLAYFRNRAPLDDSGMPKDRFSAEMPDATLATLKIQPSEPRDSAVYFCASGPRQRTDTQYFGPGTRLTVL.

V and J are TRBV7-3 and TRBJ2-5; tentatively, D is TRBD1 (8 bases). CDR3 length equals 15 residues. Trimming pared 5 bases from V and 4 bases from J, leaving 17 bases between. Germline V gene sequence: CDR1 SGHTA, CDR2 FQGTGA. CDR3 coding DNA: TGTGCCAGCAGCAGCGGGGACAGGTACCCAGAGACCCAGTACTTC. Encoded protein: CASSSGDRYPETQYF.

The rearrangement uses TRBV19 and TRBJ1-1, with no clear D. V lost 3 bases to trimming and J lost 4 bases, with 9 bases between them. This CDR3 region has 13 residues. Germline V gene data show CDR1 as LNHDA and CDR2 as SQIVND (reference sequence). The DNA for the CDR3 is TGTGCCAGTAGTATCGGAGAGGGCACTGAAGCTTTCTTT. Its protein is CASSIGEGTEAFF.

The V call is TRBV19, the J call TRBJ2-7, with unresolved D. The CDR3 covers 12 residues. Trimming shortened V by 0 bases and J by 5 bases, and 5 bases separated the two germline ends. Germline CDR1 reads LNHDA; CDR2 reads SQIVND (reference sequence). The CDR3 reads CASSIEAHEQYF. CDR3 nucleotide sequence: TGTGCCAGTAGTATAGAAGCCCACGAGCAGTACTTC.

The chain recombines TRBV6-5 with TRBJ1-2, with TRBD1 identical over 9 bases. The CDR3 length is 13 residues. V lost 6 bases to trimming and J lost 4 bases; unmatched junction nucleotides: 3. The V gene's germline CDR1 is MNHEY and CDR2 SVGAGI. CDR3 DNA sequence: TGTGCCAGCAGAGAGGGACAGGGCTATGGCTACACCTTC. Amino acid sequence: CASREGQGYGYTF.

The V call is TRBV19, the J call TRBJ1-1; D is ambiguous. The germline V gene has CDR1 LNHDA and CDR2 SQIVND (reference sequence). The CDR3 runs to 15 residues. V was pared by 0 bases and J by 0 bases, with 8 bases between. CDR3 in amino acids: CASSIEGVMNTEAFF. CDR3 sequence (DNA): TGTGCCAGTAGTATAGAAGGAGTTATGAACACTGAAGCTTTCTTT.

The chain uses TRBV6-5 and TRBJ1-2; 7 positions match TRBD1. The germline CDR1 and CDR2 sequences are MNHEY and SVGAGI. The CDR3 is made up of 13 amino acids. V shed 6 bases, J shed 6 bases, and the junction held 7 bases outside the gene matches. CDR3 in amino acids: CASSRNRGDGYTF. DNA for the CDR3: TGTGCCAGCAGCCGAAACAGGGGCGATGGCTACACCTTC.

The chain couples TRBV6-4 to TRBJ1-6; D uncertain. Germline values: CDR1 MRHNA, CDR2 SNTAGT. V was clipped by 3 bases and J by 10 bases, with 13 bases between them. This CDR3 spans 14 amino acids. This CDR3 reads CASSEAPEKSPLHF. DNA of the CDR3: TGTGCCAGCAGTGAGGCTCCCGAAAAGTCACCCCTCCACTTT.

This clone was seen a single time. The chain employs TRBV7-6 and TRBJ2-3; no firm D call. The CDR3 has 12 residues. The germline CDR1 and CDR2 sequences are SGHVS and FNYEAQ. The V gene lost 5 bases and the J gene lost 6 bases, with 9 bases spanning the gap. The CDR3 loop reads CASSLRSDTQYF. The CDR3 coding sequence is TGTGCCAGCAGCCTTCGGTCTGATACGCAGTATTTT.

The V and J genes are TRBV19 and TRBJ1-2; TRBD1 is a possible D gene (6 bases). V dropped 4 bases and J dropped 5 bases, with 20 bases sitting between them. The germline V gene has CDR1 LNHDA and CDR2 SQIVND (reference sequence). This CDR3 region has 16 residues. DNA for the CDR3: TGTGCCAGTAGTAAACGAACAGGGATGGTAGGGTATGGCTACACCTTC. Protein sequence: CASSKRTGMVGYGYTF.

CDR3 sequence: CAISEDLRGETQYF. The CDR3 DNA sequence: TGTGCCATCAGTGAAGATCTCCGGGGAGAGACCCAGTACTTC. The chain is built from TRBV10-3 and TRBJ2-5, with D perhaps matching TRBD2 (5 bases). In germline, CDR1 is ENHRY, CDR2 SYGVKD. The CDR3 consists of 14 residues. The germline V and J ends were trimmed by 3 bases and 4 bases, with 12 bases remaining between them.

The CDR3 spells CASSLVPGQGRVSNSPLHF. Written as DNA, the CDR3 is TGCGCCAGCAGCTTGGTACCGGGACAGGGGAGAGTTAGTAACTCACCCCTCCACTTT. The chain recombines TRBV5-1 with TRBJ1-6; 10 positions match TRBD1. Germline V CDR1 and CDR2: SGHRS, YFSETQ. With V trimmed by 0 bases and J by 10 bases, 16 bases remained unmatched. The CDR3 length is 19 residues.

CDR3 DNA: TGTGCCAGCAGCTTAGCGGGGGGGGTCTACGAGCAGTACTTC. Translating it yields CASSLAGGVYEQYF. The V and J genes are TRBV11-2 and TRBJ2-7; 8 bases align to TRBD2. V lost 1 base, J lost 3 bases, and 2 bases stayed unmatched. This CDR3 is 14 amino acids long. Germline CDR1 is SGHAT and CDR2 is FQNNGV.

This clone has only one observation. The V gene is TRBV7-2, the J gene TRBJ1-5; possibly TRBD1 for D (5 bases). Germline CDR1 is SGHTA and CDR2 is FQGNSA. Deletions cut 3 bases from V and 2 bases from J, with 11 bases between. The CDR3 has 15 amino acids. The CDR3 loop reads CASSLGGVGNQPQHF. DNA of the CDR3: TGTGCCAGCAGCTTGGGGGGAGTGGGCAATCAGCCCCAGCATTTT.

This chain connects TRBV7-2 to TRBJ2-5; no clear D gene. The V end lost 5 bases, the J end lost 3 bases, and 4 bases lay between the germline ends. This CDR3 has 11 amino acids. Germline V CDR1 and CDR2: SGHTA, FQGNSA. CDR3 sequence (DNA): TGTGCCAGCAGCGCTAAAGAGACCCAGTACTTC. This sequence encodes CASSAKETQYF.

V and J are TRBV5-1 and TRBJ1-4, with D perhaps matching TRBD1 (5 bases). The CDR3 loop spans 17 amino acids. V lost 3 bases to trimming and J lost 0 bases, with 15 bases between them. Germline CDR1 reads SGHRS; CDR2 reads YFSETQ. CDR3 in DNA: TGCGCCAGCAGCTCGGACGGCCCGGGGGCAACTAATGAAAAACTGTTTTTT. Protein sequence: CASSSDGPGATNEKLFF.

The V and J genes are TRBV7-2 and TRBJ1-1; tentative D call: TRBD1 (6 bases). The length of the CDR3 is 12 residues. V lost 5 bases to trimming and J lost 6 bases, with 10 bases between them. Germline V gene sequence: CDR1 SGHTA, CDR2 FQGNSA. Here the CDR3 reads CASSLTGSEAFF. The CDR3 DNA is TGTGCCAGCAGCCTAACAGGGTCTGAAGCTTTCTTT. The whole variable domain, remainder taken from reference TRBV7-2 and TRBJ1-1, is GAGVSQSPSNKVTEKGKDVELRCDPISGHTALYWYRQSLGQGLEFLIYFQGNSAPDKSGLPSDRFSAERTGGSVSTLTIQRTQQEDSAVYLCASSLTGSEAFFGQGTRLTVV.

The CDR3 protein is CASSKGTGRANTGELFF. Here the CDR3 DNA reads TGTGCCAGCAGCAAAGGAACAGGGAGGGCGAACACCGGGGAGCTGTTTTTT. V gene TRBV21-1 combines with J gene TRBJ2-2; the table's D call, TRBD2, has no DNA check behind it. TRBV21-1 is a recognized pseudogene. The CDR3 is made up of 17 amino acids.

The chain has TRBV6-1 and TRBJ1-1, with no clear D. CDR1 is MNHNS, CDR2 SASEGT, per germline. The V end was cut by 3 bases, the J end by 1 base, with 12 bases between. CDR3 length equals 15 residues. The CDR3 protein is CASSDRIIGNTEAFF. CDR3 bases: TGTGCCAGCAGTGACAGGATCATCGGGAACACTGAAGCTTTCTTT.

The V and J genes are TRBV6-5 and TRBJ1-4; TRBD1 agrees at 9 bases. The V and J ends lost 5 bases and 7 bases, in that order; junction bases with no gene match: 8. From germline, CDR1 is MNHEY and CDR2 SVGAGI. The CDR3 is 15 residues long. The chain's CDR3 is CASSPEDRGSEKLFF. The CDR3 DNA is TGTGCCAGCAGTCCCGAGGACAGGGGTTCTGAAAAACTGTTTTTT.

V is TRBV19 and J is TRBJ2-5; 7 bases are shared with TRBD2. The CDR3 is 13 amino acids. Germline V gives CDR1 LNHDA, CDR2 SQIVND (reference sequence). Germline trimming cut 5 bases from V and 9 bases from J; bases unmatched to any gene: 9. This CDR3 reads CASSLERGAAQYF. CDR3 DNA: TGTGCCAGTAGTCTCGAGCGGGGAGCCGCCCAGTACTTC.